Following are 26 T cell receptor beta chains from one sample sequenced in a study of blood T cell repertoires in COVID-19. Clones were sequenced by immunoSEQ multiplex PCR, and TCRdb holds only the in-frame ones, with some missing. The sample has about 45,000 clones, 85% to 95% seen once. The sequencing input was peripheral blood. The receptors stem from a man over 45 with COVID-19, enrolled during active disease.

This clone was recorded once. The CDR3 here is CATASQDYNQPQHF. In DNA form, the CDR3 reads TGTGCCACCGCTTCTCAGGACTACAATCAGCCCCAGCATTTT. The chain couples TRBV15 to TRBJ1-5; D is unresolved. This CDR3 has 14 residues. V was pared by 8 bases and J by 3 bases, with 14 bases between. The germline CDR1 and CDR2 sequences are LNHNV and YYDKDF (reference sequence).

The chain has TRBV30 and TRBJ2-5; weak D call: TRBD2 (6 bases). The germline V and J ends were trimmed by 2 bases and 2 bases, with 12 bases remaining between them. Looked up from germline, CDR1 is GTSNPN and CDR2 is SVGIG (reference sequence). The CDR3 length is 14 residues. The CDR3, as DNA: TGTGCCTGGAGTAAGGGACTGTCACAAGAGACCCAGTACTTC. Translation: CAWSKGLSQETQYF.

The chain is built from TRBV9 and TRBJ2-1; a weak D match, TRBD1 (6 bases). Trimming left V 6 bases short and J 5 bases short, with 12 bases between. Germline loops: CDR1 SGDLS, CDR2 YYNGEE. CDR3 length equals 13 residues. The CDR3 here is CASTRRGNNEQFF. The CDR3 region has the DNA TGTGCCAGCACCCGTAGGGGGAACAATGAGCAGTTCTTC.

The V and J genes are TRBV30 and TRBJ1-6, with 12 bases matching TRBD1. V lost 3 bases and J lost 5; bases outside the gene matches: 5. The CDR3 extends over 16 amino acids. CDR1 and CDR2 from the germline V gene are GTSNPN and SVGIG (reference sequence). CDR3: CAWSQGQGANNSPLHF. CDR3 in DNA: TGTGCCTGGAGCCAGGGACAGGGGGCAAATAATTCACCCCTCCACTTT.

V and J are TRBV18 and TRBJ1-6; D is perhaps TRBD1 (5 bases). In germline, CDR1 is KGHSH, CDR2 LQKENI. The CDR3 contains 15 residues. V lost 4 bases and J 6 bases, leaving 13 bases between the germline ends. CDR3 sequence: CASSQSADSNSPLHF. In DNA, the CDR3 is TGTGCCAGCTCACAAAGTGCCGACAGTAATTCACCCCTCCACTTT.

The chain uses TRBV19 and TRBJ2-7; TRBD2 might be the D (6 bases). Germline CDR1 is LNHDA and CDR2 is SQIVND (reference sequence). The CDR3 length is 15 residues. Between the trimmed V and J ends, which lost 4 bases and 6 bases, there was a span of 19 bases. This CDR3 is CASSNYPGSVGEQYF. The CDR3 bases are TGTGCCAGTAGTAATTACCCCGGGAGTGTCGGCGAGCAGTACTTC.

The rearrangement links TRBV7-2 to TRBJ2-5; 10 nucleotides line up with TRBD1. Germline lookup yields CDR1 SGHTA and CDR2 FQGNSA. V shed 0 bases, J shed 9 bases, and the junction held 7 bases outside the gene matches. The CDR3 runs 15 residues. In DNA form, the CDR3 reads TGTGCCAGCAGCTTAGCCGGGACAGGGGTCTGGGCCCAGTACTTC. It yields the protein CASSLAGTGVWAQYF.

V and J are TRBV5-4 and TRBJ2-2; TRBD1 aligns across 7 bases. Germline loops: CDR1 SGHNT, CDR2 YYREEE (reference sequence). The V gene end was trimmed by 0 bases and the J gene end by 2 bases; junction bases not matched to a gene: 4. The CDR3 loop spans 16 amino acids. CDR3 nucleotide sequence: TGTGCCAGCAGCTTGGCACAGGGGTTCAACACCGGGGAGCTGTTTTTT. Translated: CASSLAQGFNTGELFF.

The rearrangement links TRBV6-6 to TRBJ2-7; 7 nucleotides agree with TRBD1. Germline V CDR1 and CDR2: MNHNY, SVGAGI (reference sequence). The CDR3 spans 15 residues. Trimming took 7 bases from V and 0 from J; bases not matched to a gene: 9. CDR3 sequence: CASTDRTGASYEQYF. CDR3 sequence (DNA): TGTGCCAGCACCGACCGAACAGGGGCCTCCTACGAGCAGTACTTC.

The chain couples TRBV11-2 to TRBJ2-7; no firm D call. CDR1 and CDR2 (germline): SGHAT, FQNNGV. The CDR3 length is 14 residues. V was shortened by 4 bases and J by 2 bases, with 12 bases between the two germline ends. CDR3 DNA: TGTGCCAGCAGCTCCTTAGCAGAAACCTACGAGCAGTACTTC. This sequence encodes CASSSLAETYEQYF.

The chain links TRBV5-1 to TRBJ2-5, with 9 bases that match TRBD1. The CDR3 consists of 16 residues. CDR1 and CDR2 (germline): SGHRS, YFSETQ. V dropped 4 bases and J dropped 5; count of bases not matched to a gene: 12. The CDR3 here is CASSPLPGQGGETQYF. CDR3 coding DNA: TGCGCCAGCAGCCCGCTGCCGGGACAGGGAGGGGAGACCCAGTACTTC. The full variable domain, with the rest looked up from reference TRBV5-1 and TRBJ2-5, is KAGVTQTPRYLIKTRGQQVTLSCSPISGHRSVSWYQQTPGQGLQFLFEYFSETQRNKGNFPGRFSGRQFSNSRSEMNVSTLELGDSALYLCASSPLPGQGGETQYFGPGTRLLVL.

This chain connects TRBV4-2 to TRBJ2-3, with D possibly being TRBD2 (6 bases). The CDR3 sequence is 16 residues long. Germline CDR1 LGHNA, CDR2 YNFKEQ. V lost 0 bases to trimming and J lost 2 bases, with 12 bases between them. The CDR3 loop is CASSQDPGLLTDTQYF. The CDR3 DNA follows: TGTGCCAGCAGCCAAGACCCGGGACTTCTCACAGATACGCAGTATTTT.

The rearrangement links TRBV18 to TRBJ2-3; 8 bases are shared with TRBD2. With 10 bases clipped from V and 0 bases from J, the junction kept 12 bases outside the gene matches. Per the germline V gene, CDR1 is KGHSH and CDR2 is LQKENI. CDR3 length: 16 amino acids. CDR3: CATTPGGTRSTDTQYF. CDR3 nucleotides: TGTGCCACCACCCCGGGGGGGACAAGAAGCACAGATACGCAGTATTTT.

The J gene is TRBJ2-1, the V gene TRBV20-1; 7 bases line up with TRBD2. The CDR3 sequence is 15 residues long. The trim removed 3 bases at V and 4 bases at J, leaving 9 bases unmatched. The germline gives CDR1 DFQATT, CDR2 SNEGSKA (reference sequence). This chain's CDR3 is CSASPVAGVYNEQFF. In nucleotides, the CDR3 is TGCAGTGCTAGTCCGGTCGCGGGAGTATACAATGAGCAGTTCTTC.

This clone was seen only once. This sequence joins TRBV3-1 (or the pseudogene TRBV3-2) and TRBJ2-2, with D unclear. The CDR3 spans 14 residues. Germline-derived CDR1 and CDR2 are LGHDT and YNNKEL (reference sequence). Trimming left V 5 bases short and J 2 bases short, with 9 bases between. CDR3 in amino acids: CASSSQVNTGELFF. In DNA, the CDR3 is TGTGCCAGCAGCTCCCAGGTAAACACCGGGGAGCTGTTTTTT.

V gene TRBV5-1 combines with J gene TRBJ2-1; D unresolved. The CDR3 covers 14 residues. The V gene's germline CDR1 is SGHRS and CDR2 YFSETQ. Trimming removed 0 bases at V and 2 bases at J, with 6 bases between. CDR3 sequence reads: CASSLAQTYNEQFF. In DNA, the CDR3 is TGCGCCAGCAGCTTGGCACAGACCTACAATGAGCAGTTCTTC.

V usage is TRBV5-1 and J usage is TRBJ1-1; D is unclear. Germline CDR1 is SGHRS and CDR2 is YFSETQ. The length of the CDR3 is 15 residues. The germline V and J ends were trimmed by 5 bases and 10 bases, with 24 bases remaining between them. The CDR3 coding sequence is TGCGCCAGCAGTATGGGCGACCGAAGCCGATTCGGAGCTTTCTTT. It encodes CASSMGDRSRFGAFF.

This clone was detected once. The CDR3 here is CASSPGTGTQPQHF. For the CDR3, the DNA is TGTGCCAGCAGTCCCGGGACAGGGACTCAGCCCCAGCATTTT. The chain has TRBV2 and TRBJ1-5, with 9 bases that match TRBD1. The CDR3 consists of 14 residues. Germline V gene data show CDR1 as SNHLY and CDR2 as FYNNEI. Trimming cost V 5 bases and J 6 bases; bases outside gene matches: 5.

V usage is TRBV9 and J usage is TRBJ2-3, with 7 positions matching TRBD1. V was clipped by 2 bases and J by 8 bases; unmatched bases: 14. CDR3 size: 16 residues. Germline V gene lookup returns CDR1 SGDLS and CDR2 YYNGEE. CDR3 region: CASSVRDSSRDRTQYF. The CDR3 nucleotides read TGTGCCAGCAGCGTCCGGGACAGCTCCAGGGATCGTACGCAGTATTTT. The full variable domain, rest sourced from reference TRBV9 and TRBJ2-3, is DSGVTQTPKHLITATGQRVTLRCSPRSGDLSVYWYQQSLDQGLQFLIQYYNGEERAKGNILERFSAQQFPDLHSELNLSSLELGDSALYFCASSVRDSSRDRTQYFGPGTRLTVL.

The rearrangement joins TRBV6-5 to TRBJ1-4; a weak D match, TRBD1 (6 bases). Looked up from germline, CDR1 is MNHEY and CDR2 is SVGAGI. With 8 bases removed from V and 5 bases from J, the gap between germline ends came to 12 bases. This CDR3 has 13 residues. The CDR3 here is CASGGRENEKLFF. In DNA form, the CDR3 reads TGTGCCAGCGGGGGCAGGGAAAATGAAAAACTGTTTTTT.

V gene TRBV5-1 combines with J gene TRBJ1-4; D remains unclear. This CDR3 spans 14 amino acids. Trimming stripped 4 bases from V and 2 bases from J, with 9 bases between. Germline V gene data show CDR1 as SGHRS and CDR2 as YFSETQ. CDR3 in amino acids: CASSPTGTNEKLFF. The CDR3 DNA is TGCGCCAGCAGCCCGACCGGGACTAATGAAAAACTGTTTTTT.

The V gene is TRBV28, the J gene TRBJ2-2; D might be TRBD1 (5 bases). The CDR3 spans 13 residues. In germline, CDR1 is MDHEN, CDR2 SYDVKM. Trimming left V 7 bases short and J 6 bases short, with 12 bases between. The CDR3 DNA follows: TGTGCCAGCACCGACAGAAGCTCCGGGGAGCTGTTTTTT. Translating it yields CASTDRSSGELFF. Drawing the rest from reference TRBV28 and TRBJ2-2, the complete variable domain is DVKVTQSSRYLVKRTGEKVFLECVQDMDHENMFWYRQDPGLGLRLIYFSYDVKMKEKGDIPEGYSVSREKKERFSLILESASTNQTSMYLCASTDRSSGELFFGEGSRLTVL.

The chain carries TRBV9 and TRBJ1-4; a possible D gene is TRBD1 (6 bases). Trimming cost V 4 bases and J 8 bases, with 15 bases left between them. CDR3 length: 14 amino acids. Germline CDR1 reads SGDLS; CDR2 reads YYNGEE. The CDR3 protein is CASSRTGGFEKLFF. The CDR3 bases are TGTGCCAGCAGCCGTACTGGGGGCTTCGAAAAACTGTTTTTT. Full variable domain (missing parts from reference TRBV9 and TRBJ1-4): DSGVTQTPKHLITATGQRVTLRCSPRSGDLSVYWYQQSLDQGLQFLIQYYNGEERAKGNILERFSAQQFPDLHSELNLSSLELGDSALYFCASSRTGGFEKLFFGSGTQLSVL.

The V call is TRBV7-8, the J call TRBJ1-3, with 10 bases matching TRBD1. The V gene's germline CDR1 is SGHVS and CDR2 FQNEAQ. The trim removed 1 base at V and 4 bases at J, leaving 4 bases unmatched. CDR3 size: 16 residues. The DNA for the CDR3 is TGTGCCAGCAGCTTAGTAGACAGGGGGCCCGGAAACACCATATATTTT. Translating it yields CASSLVDRGPGNTIYF.

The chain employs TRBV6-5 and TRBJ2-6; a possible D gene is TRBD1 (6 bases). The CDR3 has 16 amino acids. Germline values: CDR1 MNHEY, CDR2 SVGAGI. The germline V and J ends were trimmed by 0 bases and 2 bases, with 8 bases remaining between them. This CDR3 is CASSYSRGTGANVLTF. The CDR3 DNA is TGTGCCAGCAGTTACTCGAGGGGGACTGGGGCCAACGTCCTGACTTTC.

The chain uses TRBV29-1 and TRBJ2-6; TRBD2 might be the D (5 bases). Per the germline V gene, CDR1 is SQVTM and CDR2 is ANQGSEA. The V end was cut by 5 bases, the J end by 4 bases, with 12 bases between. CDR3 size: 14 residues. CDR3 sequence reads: CSVFKGAGANVLTF. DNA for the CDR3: TGCAGCGTTTTTAAGGGAGCGGGGGCCAACGTCCTGACTTTC.